Listed below are T cell receptor beta chains from one sample, sequenced in a study of blood T cells in healthy people across ages. TCRdb called the 5' RACE reads again in MiXCR, with one record for every CDR3 protein. The profile shows 1.5 million to 2 million distinct CDR3 sequences, roughly 32% of them singletons. Material: blood. Receptors originate from a woman aged 25 to 39 in good health. The CDR3 runs from the conserved cysteine through the conserved F or W. A D gene is named only where the DNA matches it firmly. Only part of the rows carry a size: once, few, many, or a class if the clone is expanded.

v_gene	abundance	d_gene	j_gene	CDR3nt	CDR3aa
TRBV7-9	few	TRBD1	TRBJ2-5	TGTGCCAGCAGCAATATAGGACAGGGGGCGAGGGAGACCCAGTACTTC	CASSNIGQGARETQYF
TRBV7-9	.	TRBD2	TRBJ2-7	TGTGCCAGCAGCTTAGGGGGACCGGGACTAGCGGCTCGGGGGCGGGACGAGCAGTACTTC	CASSLGGPGLAARGRDEQYF
TRBV27	.	TRBD1	TRBJ2-2	TGTGCCAGCAGTTTGAGGGACAGGACCCGTGGTGACGGGGAGCTGTTTTTT	CASSLRDRTRGDGELFF
TRBV7-2	.	.	TRBJ1-1	TGTGCCAGCAGCCCCGGCCTGGGGGTGAACTCTGAAGCTTTCTTT	CASSPGLGVNSEAFF
TRBV5-1	few	.	TRBJ1-4	TGCGCCAGCAGCTTCGCGGGAACTAATGAAAAACGGTTTTTT	CASSFAGTNEKRFF
TRBV7-6	few	TRBD1	TRBJ2-5	TGTGCCAGCAGCTTAGCCCCTACAGGGGCGGAGACCCAGTACTTC	CASSLAPTGAETQYF
TRBV5-1	.	.	TRBJ1-5	TGCGCCAGCAGCCGGAATCCATGGAAGGGCGAGCCCCAGCATTTT	CASSRNPWKGEPQHF
TRBV7-2	.	.	TRBJ2-7	TGTGCCAGCAGCTTAGACGAAACCTACGAGCAGTACTTC	CASSLDETYEQYF
TRBV6-2/TRBV6-3	.	.	TRBJ1-5	TGTGCCAGCAGTTACAGTCGCGAGAGCAATCAGCCCCAGCATTTT	CASSYSRESNQPQHF
TRBV5-5	.	.	TRBJ1-4	TGTGCCAGCAGCTTGGAACCGAGGGCAGACAGCAAAGCCCCAACTAATGAAAAACTGTTTTTT	CASSLEPRADSKAPTNEKLFF
TRBV10-1	.	.	TRBJ2-1	TGCGCCAGCACTAACTGGGAGACATTACCCTACAATGAGCAGTTCTTC	CASTNWETLPYNEQFF
TRBV20-1	.	TRBD1	TRBJ1-2	TGCAGTGCTAGAGTAAAAGGCAGGGGGCCTAGTGGCTACACCTTC	CSARVKGRGPSGYTF
TRBV7-9	few	TRBD2	TRBJ2-3	TGTGCCAGCAGCTTAGCTAGCGGGAGAAGAGATACGCAGTATTTT	CASSLASGRRDTQYF
TRBV20-1	.	TRBD1	TRBJ2-1	TGCAGTGCTAGACTCGGGGACAGGTGGGACGGGTTGGACAATGAGCAGTTCTTC	CSARLGDRWDGLDNEQFF
TRBV20-1	.	TRBD2	TRBJ2-7	TGCAGTGCTAGACTCACCCGGGCTAGCGGGAGTTGGTACGAGCAGTACTTC	CSARLTRASGSWYEQYF
TRBV20-1	few	TRBD2	TRBJ2-7	TGCAGTGCTCCCTGGTGGCGGGAGGGTGAGCAGTACTTC	CSAPWWREGEQYF
TRBV20-1	.	.	TRBJ1-5	TGCAGTGCTAGGGTCGACACGGTCCAGCCCCAGCATTTT	CSARVDTVQPQHF
TRBV20-1	few	TRBD2	TRBJ2-3	TGCAGTGCCCTGACTAGCGGCGCAGATACGCAGTATTTT	CSALTSGADTQYF
TRBV25-1	few	TRBD1	TRBJ2-7	TGTGCCAGCAGTGAAGATCTGGGACAGGGCTCCTACGAGCAGTACTTC	CASSEDLGQGSYEQYF
TRBV20-1	.	.	TRBJ2-3	TGCAGTGCTAGAGAACCGGTAACTACGCAGTATTTT	CSAREPVTTQYF
TRBV27	.	.	TRBJ2-7	TGTGCCAGCAGTTTACGCCAGTATTACGAGCAGTACTTC	CASSLRQYYEQYF
TRBV7-3	many	.	TRBJ2-4	TGTGCCAGCAGCAGAGATGGAGTTGAGGCCAAAAACATTCAGTACTTC	CASSRDGVEAKNIQYF
TRBV20-1	few	.	TRBJ2-7	TGCAGTGCTAGAGATGGTCCTAGCGACTCCTACGAGCAGTACTTC	CSARDGPSDSYEQYF
TRBV29-1	few	.	TRBJ2-2	TGCAGCGTTGTGGGTGTGACCGGGGAGCTGTTTTTT	CSVVGVTGELFF
TRBV4-1	.	TRBD1	TRBJ2-2	TGCGCCAGCACCCAAACCGGGACAGGCCTGACCGGGGAGCTGTTTTTT	CASTQTGTGLTGELFF
TRBV6-2/TRBV6-3	few	.	TRBJ2-3	TGTGCCAGCAGACCTAGGGAGACCACAGATACGCAGTATTTT	CASRPRETTDTQYF
TRBV5-1	.	.	TRBJ2-7	TGCGCCAGCAGCCCCTCCGGGGTAGGCCGCTCCTACGAGCAGTACTTC	CASSPSGVGRSYEQYF
TRBV2	few	.	TRBJ2-5	TGTGCCAGCAGTGAAGCCACTAGACAAGAGACCCAGTACTTC	CASSEATRQETQYF
TRBV6-5	.	.	TRBJ2-5	TGTGCCAGCAGGCCCACAGGGTCGCCTGGGCAGTACTTC	CASRPTGSPGQYF
TRBV6-1	.	.	TRBJ2-7	TGTGCCGGCAGGACGGAGGGGGCGTCTTTCCAGCAGTACTTC	CAGRTEGASFQQYF
TRBV7-9	few	TRBD2	TRBJ2-1	TGTGCCAGCAGATCCTGGACTAGCGGGAACAATGAGCAGTTCTTC	CASRSWTSGNNEQFF
TRBV20-1	.	.	TRBJ2-3	TGCAGTGCTACTCATGGACAGTCAATATCCACAGATACGCAGTATTTT	CSATHGQSISTDTQYF
TRBV28	.	.	TRBJ2-7	TGTGCCAGCAAATCCACCTTGATCATGGGGTCCTACGAGCAGTACTTC	CASKSTLIMGSYEQYF
TRBV7-8	.	TRBD1	TRBJ2-5	TGTGCCAGCAGCTTGTGGGCCTTGACAGGGGGCGCGGAAGAGACCCAGTACTTC	CASSLWALTGGAEETQYF
TRBV2	.	.	TRBJ1-2	TGTGCCAGCAGTGAGACGACCTTCTCTCATGACTACACCTTC	CASSETTFSHDYTF
TRBV3-1	few	.	TRBJ2-6	TGTGCCAGCAGCCAGGCCCTCGGGGCCAACGTCCTGACTTTC	CASSQALGANVLTF
TRBV9	.	.	TRBJ2-1	TGTGCCAGCAGCGTTGTACCAGGGGACAATGAGCAGTTCTTC	CASSVVPGDNEQFF
TRBV29-1	many	TRBD1	TRBJ1-2	TGCAGCGCTGACAGGGATGGCTACACCTTC	CSADRDGYTF
TRBV9	.	.	TRBJ2-3	TGTGCCAGCAGCGTAGAGGACGTTCGTGATACGCAGTATTTT	CASSVEDVRDTQYF
TRBV9	.	TRBD2	TRBJ2-7	TGTGCCAGCAGCGCCCAGAGCGGGGACCCCTACGAGCAGTACTTC	CASSAQSGDPYEQYF
TRBV5-4	.	TRBD1	TRBJ1-6	TGTGCCAGCAGCCTAGGACAGGGGGGCCTATATTCACCCCTCCACTTT	CASSLGQGGLYSPLHF
TRBV3-1	.	.	TRBJ2-1	TGTGCCAGCAGCCAAGAACACGGGAGAGGGACGTTCTTC	CASSQEHGRGTFF
TRBV6-5	.	.	TRBJ2-3	TGTGCCAGCAGTTACGACTGGGACACAGATACGCAGTATTTT	CASSYDWDTDTQYF
TRBV6-1	.	.	TRBJ2-1	TGTGCCAGCAGTGGGGGGGACTTCAATGAGCAACTCTTC	CASSGGDFNEQLF
TRBV19	few	TRBD2	TRBJ2-1	TGTGCCAGTAGTATGTCTAGCGGGGGGACCTACAATGAGCAGTTCTTC	CASSMSSGGTYNEQFF
TRBV2	.	.	TRBJ2-5	TGTGCCAGCAGTGGACCGAAGCAGACCCAGTACTTC	CASSGPKQTQYF
TRBV24-1	few	.	TRBJ2-3	TGTGCCACCAGCCCACTGGGGGACACCACAGATACGCAGTATTTT	CATSPLGDTTDTQYF
TRBV7-2	.	.	TRBJ2-7	TGTGCCAGCAGCTTAGATGGGGGACCCTCCTACGTGCAGTACTTC	CASSLDGGPSYVQYF
TRBV10-3	.	.	TRBJ2-2	TGTGCCACCCTATCTCGGACGGGAGACCGCACCGGGGAGCTGTTTTTT	CATLSRTGDRTGELFF
TRBV12-3/TRBV12-4	.	.	TRBJ1-6	TGTGCCAGCAGTTTCCAGGGCGGCGTGCCCCTCCACTTT	CASSFQGGVPLHF
TRBV2	few	TRBD1	TRBJ1-2	TGTGCCAGCAGCCAAGGGACAGCCGAACTGTCTAACTATGGCTACACCTTC	CASSQGTAELSNYGYTF
TRBV9	.	.	TRBJ2-7	TGTGCCAGCAGCACCCACGGCACCCTAGACAGGTCTTACGAGCAGTACTTC	CASSTHGTLDRSYEQYF
TRBV27	few	TRBD1	TRBJ1-2	TGTGCCAGCACCCCGGTAGGGGCTGACAGGGTGGCGAACTATGGCTACACCTTC	CASTPVGADRVANYGYTF
TRBV5-1	.	.	TRBJ2-4	TGCGCCAGCAGCTTTCGAGCGAGAGCCAAAAACATTCAGTACTTC	CASSFRARAKNIQYF
TRBV20-1	.	TRBD1	TRBJ2-7	TGCAGTGCTAGATCGGCAGGGGGCATCTACGAGCAGTACTTC	CSARSAGGIYEQYF
TRBV27	.	TRBD2	TRBJ2-1	TGTGCCAGCAGCGCCGGGACTACCCTCCACAATGAGCAGTTCTTC	CASSAGTTLHNEQFF